The 31 T cell receptor beta chains presented below share a single source sample, sequenced in a study of T cell repertoires in cytomegalovirus infection. Each CDR3 protein gets one entry after TCRdb re-called the reads with MiXCR. Here the sample spans about 150,000 distinct CDR3 sequences, 23% being singletons. What was sequenced was PBMCs. These receptor sequences come from a human donor in good health (CMV status not recorded). Some clones in this sample may be carry-over from other donors' samples.

Only a few counts were recorded for this clonotype. The genes are TRBV25-1 and TRBJ2-2; D might be TRBD1 or TRBD2, each matching 5 bases. Germline values: CDR1 MGHDK, CDR2 SYGVNS. Trimming stripped 6 bases from V and 3 bases from J, with 14 bases between. The CDR3 has 15 amino acids. Written as DNA, the CDR3 is TGTGCCAGCAGGGCCTCGCTGGGGGACACCGGGGAGCTGTTTTTT. It yields the protein CASRASLGDTGELFF.

This clonotype was counted between two and nine times. V gene TRBV15 combines with J gene TRBJ2-5; D uncertain. The CDR3 has 15 amino acids. Trimming cost V 2 bases and J 4 bases, with 14 bases left between them. Germline lookup yields CDR1 LNHNV and CDR2 YYDKDF (reference sequence). CDR3 in amino acids: CATSRSRATPETQYF. DNA of the CDR3: TGTGCCACCAGCAGATCTCGAGCGACCCCAGAGACCCAGTACTTC.

This clonotype was picked up a small number of times. This sequence joins TRBV4-1 and TRBJ1-2; 8 bases match TRBD1. The V gene end was trimmed by 4 bases and the J gene end by 4 bases; junction bases not matched to a gene: 17. This CDR3 is 18 amino acids long. Germline V lookup: CDR1 MGHRA, CDR2 YSYEKL. For the CDR3, the DNA is TGCGCCAGCAGCCCAGGGGGACTTCGACAGGGGCTTGGCTATGGCTACACCTTC. Protein sequence: CASSPGGLRQGLGYGYTF.

This clonotype occurred once. The chain uses TRBV28 and TRBJ1-1, with D tentatively TRBD1 (5 bases). The germline V gene encodes CDR1 MDHEN and CDR2 SYDVKM. The length of the CDR3 is 16 residues. V was trimmed by 5 bases and J by 0 bases, leaving 16 bases between them. CDR3 nucleotide sequence: TGTGCCAGCAGTCCCACAGGTGCTCCCATGAACACTGAAGCTTTCTTT. Translating it yields CASSPTGAPMNTEAFF.

This clonotype was recorded once. One end of the junction does not line up with germline, which may come from a read error. The CDR3 region is CARSLDRGNEKLFF. The CDR3 nucleotides read TGTGCCCGCAGTCTTGACAGGGGTAATGAAAAACTGTTTTTT. The gene calls are TRBV28 and TRBJ1-4, with 8 positions matching TRBD1. Germline CDR1 and CDR2: MDHEN and SYDVKM. The CDR3 spans 14 residues.

This clonotype was counted only a few times. This CDR3 reads CASSLQGVGEKLFF. The CDR3 nucleotides are TGTGCCAGCAGCTTACAGGGGGTTGGCGAAAAACTGTTTTTT. The V and J genes are TRBV5-6 and TRBJ1-4; 8 positions match TRBD1. Germline V CDR1 and CDR2: SGHDT, YYEEEE. This CDR3 is 14 amino acids long. V was pared by 2 bases and J by 8 bases, with 5 bases of the junction left unmatched.

The chain recombines TRBV23-1 with TRBJ2-5; TRBD2 aligns across 9 bases. TRBV23-1 is given ORF status, its function remaining uncertain. The CDR3 contains 14 residues. The V and J ends lost 7 bases and 1 base, in that order; junction bases with no gene match: 4. The CDR3 is CASIQGLAQETQYF. The CDR3 coding sequence is TGCGCCAGCATCCAGGGACTAGCCCAAGAGACCCAGTACTTC.

The chain recombines TRBV28 with TRBJ2-3, with 9 bases identical to TRBD1. CDR1 MDHEN and CDR2 SYDVKM come from the germline V gene. This CDR3 region has 16 residues. After removal of 10 bases from V and 5 bases from J, the junction contained 16 bases not matched to a gene. CDR3 sequence: CATTSLLQGAGDTQYF. CDR3 in DNA: TGTGCCACGACCTCACTCTTACAGGGGGCGGGAGATACGCAGTATTTT.

The V and J genes are TRBV28 and TRBJ2-5; 11 bases fit TRBD1. Germline V gene lookup returns CDR1 MDHEN and CDR2 SYDVKM. The length of the CDR3 is 15 residues. V lost 6 bases to trimming and J lost 5 bases; unmatched junction nucleotides: 8. The DNA for the CDR3 is TGTGCCAGCAGCCAGCGGACAGGGGGCAGGGAGACCCAGTACTTC. This gives the protein CASSQRTGGRETQYF.

This clonotype was picked up many times. The chain joins TRBV7-2 to TRBJ1-4, with 8 bases matching TRBD1. Germline CDR1 is SGHTA and CDR2 is FQGNSA. The CDR3 has 15 amino acids. Unmatched junction bases numbered 4, after V lost 5 bases and J lost 2 bases. The CDR3 reads CASSTHRGTNEKLFF. The CDR3 DNA reads as TGTGCCAGCAGCACCCACAGGGGGACTAATGAAAAACTGTTTTTT.

The chain recombines TRBV19 with TRBJ2-1, with 9 bases matching TRBD1. This CDR3 is built from 15 residues. V lost 8 bases, J lost 6 bases, and 11 bases stayed unmatched. Germline values: CDR1 LNHDA, CDR2 SQIVND (reference sequence). CDR3 bases: TGTGCCAGTTGGGGACAGGGTTTTTTCGCCAATGAGCAGTTCTTC. It is translated as CASWGQGFFANEQFF.

The chain couples TRBV29-1 to TRBJ1-4; no reliable D call. Trimming shortened V by 5 bases and J by 5 bases, and 9 bases separated the two germline ends. This CDR3 contains 12 residues. The V gene's germline CDR1 is SQVTM and CDR2 ANQGSEA. DNA of the CDR3: TGCAGCGTTAAGGGAGGGAATGAAAAACTGTTTTTT. It yields the protein CSVKGGNEKLFF.

This clonotype was seen repeatedly, ten times or more. CDR3 in amino acids: CASSLIDVGTDTQYF. The DNA for the CDR3 is TGTGCCAGCAGCTTAATTGATGTGGGTACAGATACGCAGTATTTT. The J gene is TRBJ2-3, the V gene TRBV7-9; no definite D call. The CDR3 has 15 amino acids. Germline CDR1 SEHNR, CDR2 FQNEAQ (reference sequence). V lost 2 bases and J 3 bases, leaving 12 bases between the germline ends. The whole variable domain, remainder taken from reference TRBV7-9 and TRBJ2-3, is DTGVSQNPRHKITKRGQNVTFRCDPISEHNRLYWYRQTLGQGPEFLTYFQNEAQLEKSRLLSDRFSAERPKGSFSTLEIQRTEQGDSAMYLCASSLIDVGTDTQYFGPGTRLTVL.

This clonotype was detected a few times. This rearrangement joins TRBV20-1 to TRBJ2-3; no definite D call. Trimming removed 8 bases from V and 2 bases from J, with 8 bases in between. Germline assignment: CDR1 DFQATT and CDR2 SNEGSKA (reference sequence). The CDR3 has 11 amino acids. Here the CDR3 reads CSTRSTDTQYF. CDR3 DNA sequence: TGCAGTACACGGTCCACAGATACGCAGTATTTT.

The gene calls are TRBV7-8 and TRBJ1-3; D gene unclear. This CDR3 comprises 16 residues. V shed 1 base and J shed 0 bases, with 10 bases lying between them. The V gene's germline CDR1 is SGHVS and CDR2 FQNEAQ. CDR3 nucleotides: TGTGCCAGCAGCTTAGGTGGGGTCCTCTCTGGAAACACCATATATTTT. Translated, it gives CASSLGGVLSGNTIYF.

This clonotype occurred many times. The gene calls are TRBV7-8 and TRBJ1-1, with 8 positions matching TRBD1. The junction had 2 bases not matched to a gene; V was cut back by 2 bases and J by 3 bases. Germline assignment: CDR1 SGHVS and CDR2 FQNEAQ. The CDR3 is 14 residues long. This CDR3 is CASSLRTGYTEAFF. For the CDR3, the DNA is TGTGCCAGCAGCTTAAGGACAGGGTACACTGAAGCTTTCTTT.

This clonotype was found a few times. The rearrangement joins TRBV25-1 to TRBJ1-6, with a weak D call TRBD1 (5 bases). Germline V gene data show CDR1 as MGHDK and CDR2 as SYGVNS. The CDR3 consists of 15 residues. The V end was cut by 1 base, the J end by 7 bases, with 11 bases between. CDR3 residues: CASSEWQGQNSPLHF. Written as DNA, the CDR3 is TGTGCCAGCAGTGAATGGCAGGGCCAGAATTCACCCCTCCACTTT.

J is TRBJ1-1 and V is TRBV4-1; no clear D. Germline V CDR1 and CDR2: MGHRA, YSYEKL. CDR3 size: 15 residues. The V and J ends lost 2 bases and 1 base respectively, with 11 bases between them. This CDR3 is CASSQPFRENTEAFF. CDR3 coding DNA: TGCGCCAGCAGCCAACCCTTCCGGGAGAACACTGAAGCTTTCTTT.

This clonotype was observed many times. The chain carries TRBV19 and TRBJ1-2; 7 bases line up with TRBD1. The ends lost 9 bases at V and 1 base at J; junction bases unmatched: 8. This CDR3 is built from 14 residues. Germline V CDR1 and CDR2: LNHDA, SQIVND (reference sequence). CDR3 region: CASRTGGFNYGYTF. In DNA, the CDR3 is TGTGCCAGCCGGACAGGAGGATTTAACTATGGCTACACCTTC.

This clonotype was detected only a few times. The CDR3 loop reads CASSEAEPNQPQHF. The CDR3 DNA reads TGTGCCAGCAGTGAAGCGGAACCGAATCAGCCCCAGCATTTT. V is TRBV2 and J is TRBJ1-5; D unresolved. V shed 0 bases and J shed 4 bases, with 7 bases lying between them. Germline CDR1 reads SNHLY; CDR2 reads FYNNEI. The CDR3 extends over 14 amino acids.

This clonotype was seen a few times. The chain employs TRBV28 and TRBJ2-7, with 10 bases lining up with TRBD2. The V gene's germline CDR1 is MDHEN and CDR2 SYDVKM. Unmatched junction bases numbered 11, after V lost 3 bases and J lost 0 bases. The CDR3 extends over 18 amino acids. CDR3 DNA sequence: TGTGCCAGCAGTTTTAGGGGGGTTCTAGCGGGGGACTCCTACGAGCAGTACTTC. Residues: CASSFRGVLAGDSYEQYF.

This chain connects TRBV20-1 to TRBJ1-2; D call uncertain. The CDR3 is 11 amino acids. CDR1 and CDR2 (germline): DFQATT, SNEGSKA (reference sequence). The V and J ends lost 7 bases and 5 bases respectively, with 11 bases between them. The CDR3 sequence: CSVGALYGYTF. Written as DNA, the CDR3 is TGCAGTGTAGGAGCTCTATATGGCTACACCTTC.

This clonotype was counted at least ten times. The chain uses TRBV28 and TRBJ2-7, with D perhaps TRBD1 or TRBD2 (5 bases each). The CDR3 has 13 residues. The germline V gene has CDR1 MDHEN and CDR2 SYDVKM. The germline V and J ends were trimmed by 1 base and 6 bases, with 10 bases remaining between them. This chain's CDR3 is CASSLFRGGEQYF. CDR3 coding DNA: TGTGCCAGCAGTTTATTTCGGGGCGGCGAGCAGTACTTC. Together with reference TRBV28 and TRBJ2-7, the CDR3 gives the full variable domain: DVKVTQSSRYLVKRTGEKVFLECVQDMDHENMFWYRQDPGLGLRLIYFSYDVKMKEKGDIPEGYSVSREKKERFSLILESASTNQTSMYLCASSLFRGGEQYFGPGTRLTVT.

This clonotype was detected a few times. The chain employs TRBV5-1 and TRBJ2-5, with 7 bases lining up with TRBD2. The germline V gene has CDR1 SGHRS and CDR2 YFSETQ. J gave up 2 bases and V 0 bases, and 7 bases lay outside the gene matches. The CDR3 covers 16 residues. The DNA of the CDR3 is TGCGCCAGCAGCTTGGGTGTGCTGGGGGGGCAAGAGACCCAGTACTTC. It yields the protein CASSLGVLGGQETQYF.

V is TRBV19 and J is TRBJ1-2; 10 bases line up with TRBD1. This CDR3 spans 13 amino acids. Germline V gene lookup returns CDR1 LNHDA and CDR2 SQIVND (reference sequence). The trim removed 9 bases at V and 5 bases at J, leaving 6 bases unmatched. This CDR3 reads CASRRDRGYGYTF. DNA of the CDR3: TGTGCCAGCCGCCGGGACAGGGGTTATGGCTACACCTTC.

This clonotype has at least ten counts. This chain uses TRBV12-3 or TRBV12-4 with TRBJ2-3; 10 positions match TRBD2. V trimming: 6 bases; J trimming: 0 bases; junction bases outside the gene matches: 6. The CDR3 is 16 residues long. The CDR3 DNA is TGTGCCAGCAGCCTAGGGACTAGCGCTAGCACAGATACGCAGTATTTT. Protein sequence: CASSLGTSASTDTQYF.

The V gene is TRBV7-4, the J gene TRBJ1-4; D is uncertain. The germline V gene has CDR1 SGHVT and CDR2 SQSDAQ. V was clipped by 4 bases and J by 6 bases, with 15 bases between them. This CDR3 comprises 15 residues. The CDR3 DNA is TGTGCCAGCAGCTCCGAAGGTGCGACATATGAAAAACTGTTTTTT. It codes for CASSSEGATYEKLFF.

The chain recombines TRBV3-1 with TRBJ2-5; the match to TRBD2 covers 8 bases. In germline, CDR1 is LGHDT, CDR2 YNNKEL (reference sequence). Unmatched junction bases numbered 5, after V lost 3 bases and J lost 2 bases. The CDR3 sequence is 15 residues long. The CDR3 DNA is TGTGCCAGCAGCCAGACACTAGCGGCACAAGAGACCCAGTACTTC. Protein sequence: CASSQTLAAQETQYF.

The chain employs TRBV29-1 and TRBJ2-1; TRBD1 aligns across 10 bases. The germline V gene encodes CDR1 SQVTM and CDR2 ANQGSEA. The CDR3 extends over 15 amino acids. V trimming: 4 bases; J trimming: 3 bases; junction bases outside the gene matches: 6. The CDR3, as DNA: TGCAGCGTTGGACCGGGACAGGGGTTCTACAATGAGCAGTTCTTC. This sequence encodes CSVGPGQGFYNEQFF.

V usage is TRBV2 and J usage is TRBJ1-5, with D hard to call. Germline V CDR1 and CDR2: SNHLY, FYNNEI. The CDR3 covers 13 residues. V shed 3 bases and J shed 4 bases, with 7 bases lying between them. The CDR3 sequence is CASSDSENQPQHF. CDR3 coding DNA: TGTGCCAGCAGTGACTCGGAAAATCAGCCCCAGCATTTT.

V and J are TRBV9 and TRBJ1-6; TRBD1 is a possible D gene (5 bases). The CDR3 is 14 amino acids. V shed 0 bases and J shed 7 bases, with 8 bases lying between them. CDR1 is SGDLS and CDR2 is YYNGEE in the germline V gene. The DNA for the CDR3 is TGTGCCAGCAGCGTAGACAGACAGAATTCACCCCTCCACTTT. This encodes CASSVDRQNSPLHF. Full variable domain (rest looked up from reference TRBV9 and TRBJ1-6): DSGVTQTPKHLITATGQRVTLRCSPRSGDLSVYWYQQSLDQGLQFLIQYYNGEERAKGNILERFSAQQFPDLHSELNLSSLELGDSALYFCASSVDRQNSPLHFGNGTRLTVT.